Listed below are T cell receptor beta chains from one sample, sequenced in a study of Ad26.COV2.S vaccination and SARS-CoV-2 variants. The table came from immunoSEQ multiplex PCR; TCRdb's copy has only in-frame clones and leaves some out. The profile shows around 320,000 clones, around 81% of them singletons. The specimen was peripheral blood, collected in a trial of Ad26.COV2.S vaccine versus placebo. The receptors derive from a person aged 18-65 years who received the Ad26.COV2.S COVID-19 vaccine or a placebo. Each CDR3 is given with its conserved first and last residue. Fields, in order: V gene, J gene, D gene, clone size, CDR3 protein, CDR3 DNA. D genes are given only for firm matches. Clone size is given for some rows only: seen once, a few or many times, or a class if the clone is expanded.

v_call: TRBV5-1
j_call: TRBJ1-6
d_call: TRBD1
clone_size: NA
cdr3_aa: CASTGTGDSPLHF
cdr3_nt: TGCGCCAGTACCGGGACAGGGGATTCACCCCTCCACTTT

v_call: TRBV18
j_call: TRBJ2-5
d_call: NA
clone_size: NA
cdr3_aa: CASSPGGLSQETQYF
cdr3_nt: TGTGCCAGCTCACCAGGAGGACTCTCTCAAGAGACCCAGTACTTC

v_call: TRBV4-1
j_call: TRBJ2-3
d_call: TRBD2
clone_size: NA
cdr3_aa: CASSQDRMIAGGRGTSTDTQYF
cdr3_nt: TGCGCCAGCAGCCAAGATCGGATGATAGCGGGGGGACGGGGGACTAGCACAGATACGCAGTATTTT

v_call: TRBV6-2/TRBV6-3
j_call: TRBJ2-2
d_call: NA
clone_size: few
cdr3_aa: CASSYLAGGSGNTGELFF
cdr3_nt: TGTGCCAGCAGTTACCTAGCAGGCGGTTCTGGGAACACCGGGGAGCTGTTTTTT

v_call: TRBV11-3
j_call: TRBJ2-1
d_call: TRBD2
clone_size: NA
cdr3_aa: CASSLLAGVSYNEQFF
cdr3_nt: TGTGCCAGCAGCTTACTAGCGGGGGTTAGCTACAATGAGCAGTTCTTC

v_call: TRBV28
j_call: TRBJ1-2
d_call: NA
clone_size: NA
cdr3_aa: CASTREPGADYGYTF
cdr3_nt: TGTGCCAGCACCAGAGAACCGGGGGCCGATTATGGCTACACCTTC

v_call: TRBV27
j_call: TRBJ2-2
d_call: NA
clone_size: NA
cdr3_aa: CASRRTITTGELFF
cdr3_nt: TGTGCCAGCAGAAGGACAATAACCACCGGGGAGCTGTTTTTT

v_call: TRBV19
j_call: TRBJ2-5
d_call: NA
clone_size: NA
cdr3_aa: CASRGLGPPETQYF
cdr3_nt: TGTGCCAGTAGAGGTCTAGGCCCTCCGGAGACCCAGTACTTC

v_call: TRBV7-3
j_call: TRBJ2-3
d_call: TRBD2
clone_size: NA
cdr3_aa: CASSLGSGSSTDTQYF
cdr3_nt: TGTGCCAGCAGCTTGGGTAGCGGGAGTAGCACAGATACGCAGTATTTT

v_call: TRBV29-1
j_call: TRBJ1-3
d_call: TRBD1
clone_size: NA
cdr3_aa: CSVLGQVSGNTIYF
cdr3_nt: TGCAGCGTTCTGGGACAGGTCTCTGGAAACACCATATATTTT

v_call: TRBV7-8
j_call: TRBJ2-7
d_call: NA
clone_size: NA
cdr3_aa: CASSLDEASYEQYF
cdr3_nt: TGTGCCAGCAGCTTGGACGAGGCCTCCTACGAGCAGTACTTC

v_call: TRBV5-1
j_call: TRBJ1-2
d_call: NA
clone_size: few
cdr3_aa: CASSYNDRTDGYTF
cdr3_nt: TGCGCCAGCAGCTACAACGACAGGACGGATGGCTACACCTTC

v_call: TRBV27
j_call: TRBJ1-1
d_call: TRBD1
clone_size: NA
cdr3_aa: CASSRDRGLSEAFF
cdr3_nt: TGTGCCAGCTCCCGGGACAGGGGGTTATCTGAAGCTTTCTTT

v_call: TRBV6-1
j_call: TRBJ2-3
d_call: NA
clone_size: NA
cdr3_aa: CASSDGTATRGTDTQYF
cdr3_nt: TGTGCCAGCAGTGACGGAACAGCCACCCGCGGCACAGATACGCAGTATTTT

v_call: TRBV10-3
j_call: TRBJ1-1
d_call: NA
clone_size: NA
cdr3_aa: CAISEVDKGGRAFF
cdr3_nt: TGTGCCATCAGTGAAGTAGACAAAGGCGGAAGAGCTTTCTTT

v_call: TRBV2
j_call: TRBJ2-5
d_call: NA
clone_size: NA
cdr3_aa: CASSQGSGETQYF
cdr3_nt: TGTGCCAGTTCACAGGGTAGTGGAGAGACCCAGTACTTC

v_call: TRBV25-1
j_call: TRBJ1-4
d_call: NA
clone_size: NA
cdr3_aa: CASSELSNIKDEKLFF
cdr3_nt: TGTGCCAGCAGTGAATTATCTAATATAAAGGATGAAAAACTGTTTTTT

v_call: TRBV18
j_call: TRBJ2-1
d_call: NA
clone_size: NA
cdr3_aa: CASDTGLSYNEQFF
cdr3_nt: TGTGCCAGTGACACTGGGCTCTCCTACAATGAGCAGTTCTTC

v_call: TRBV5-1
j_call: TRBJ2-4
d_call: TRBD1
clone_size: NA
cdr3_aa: CASSLLVRTGVAKNIQYF
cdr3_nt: TGCGCCAGCAGCTTGTTGGTTAGGACAGGGGTAGCCAAAAACATTCAGTACTTC

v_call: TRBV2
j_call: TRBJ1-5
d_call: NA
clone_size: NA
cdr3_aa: CASRDSSRNQPQHF
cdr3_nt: TGTGCCAGCCGCGACAGTTCGAGGAATCAGCCCCAGCATTTT

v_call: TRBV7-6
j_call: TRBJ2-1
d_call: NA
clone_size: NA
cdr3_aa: CASSSRTDADEQFF
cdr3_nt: TGTGCCAGCAGCTCACGAACGGACGCGGATGAGCAGTTCTTC

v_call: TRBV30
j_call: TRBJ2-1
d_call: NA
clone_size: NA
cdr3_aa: CAWTIQNNEQFF
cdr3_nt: TGTGCCTGGACCATCCAAAACAATGAGCAGTTCTTC

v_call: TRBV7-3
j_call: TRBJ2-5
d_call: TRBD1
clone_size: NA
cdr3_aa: CASSLAGGRETQYF
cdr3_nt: TGTGCCAGCAGCTTGGCAGGGGGCCGAGAGACCCAGTACTTC

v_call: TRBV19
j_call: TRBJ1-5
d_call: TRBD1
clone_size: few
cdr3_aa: CASSTEGQGDQPQHF
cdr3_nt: TGTGCCAGTAGCACTGAGGGACAGGGGGACCAGCCCCAGCATTTT

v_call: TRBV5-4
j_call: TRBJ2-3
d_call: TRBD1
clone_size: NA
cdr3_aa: CASSLRPRGSTDTQYF
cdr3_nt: TGTGCCAGCAGCTTGCGTCCCAGGGGGTCCACAGATACGCAGTATTTT

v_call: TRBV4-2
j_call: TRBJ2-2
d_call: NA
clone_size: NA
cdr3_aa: CASTGTYDTGELFF
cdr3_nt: TGTGCCAGCACCGGGACTTACGACACCGGGGAGCTGTTTTTT

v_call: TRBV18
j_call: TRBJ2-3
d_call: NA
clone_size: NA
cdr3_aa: CASSPRAGSTDTQYF
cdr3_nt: TGTGCCAGCTCACCACGGGCAGGATCCACAGATACGCAGTATTTT

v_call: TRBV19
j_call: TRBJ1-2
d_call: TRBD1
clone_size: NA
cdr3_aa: CASLRTGDEGDGYTF
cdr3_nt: TGTGCCAGTCTGAGGACAGGGGACGAAGGCGATGGCTACACCTTC

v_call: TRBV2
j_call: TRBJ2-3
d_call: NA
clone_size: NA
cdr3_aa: CASRYMGRADTQYF
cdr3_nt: TGTGCCAGCAGGTACATGGGGAGAGCAGATACGCAGTATTTT

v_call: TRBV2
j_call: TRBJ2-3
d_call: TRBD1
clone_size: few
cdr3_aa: CASKRWTGETDTQYF
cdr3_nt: TGTGCCAGCAAACGGTGGACAGGGGAAACAGATACGCAGTATTTT

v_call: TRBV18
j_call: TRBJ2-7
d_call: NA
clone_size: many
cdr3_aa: CASSPEHGGWSSYEQYF
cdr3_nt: TGTGCCAGCTCACCTGAGCACGGGGGTTGGAGCTCCTACGAGCAGTACTTC

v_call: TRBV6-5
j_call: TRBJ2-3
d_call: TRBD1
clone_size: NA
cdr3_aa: CASRDRGRTDTQYF
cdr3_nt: TGTGCCAGCAGAGACAGGGGGCGCACAGATACGCAGTATTTT

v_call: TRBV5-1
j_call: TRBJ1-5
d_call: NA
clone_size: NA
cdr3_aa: CASSLGWGQEPQHF
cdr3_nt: TGCGCCAGCAGCTTGGGTTGGGGGCAAGAGCCCCAGCATTTT

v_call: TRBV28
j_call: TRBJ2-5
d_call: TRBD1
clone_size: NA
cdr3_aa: CASRLGTGFQQTQYF
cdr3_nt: TGTGCCAGCAGACTAGGGACAGGGTTTCAACAGACCCAGTACTTC

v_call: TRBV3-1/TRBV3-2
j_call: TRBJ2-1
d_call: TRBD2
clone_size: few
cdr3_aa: CASSPFGTSLDPGEQFF
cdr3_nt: TGTGCCAGCAGTCCTTTTGGGACTAGCCTGGATCCGGGGGAGCAGTTCTTC

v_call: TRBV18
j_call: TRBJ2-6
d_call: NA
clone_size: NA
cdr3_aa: CASSPLGTAGANVLTF
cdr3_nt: TGTGCCAGCTCACCACTGGGTACCGCTGGGGCCAACGTCCTGACTTTC

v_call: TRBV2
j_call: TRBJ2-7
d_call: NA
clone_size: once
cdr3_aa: CASSNRPYEQYF
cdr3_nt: TGTGCCAGCAGTAATAGACCCTACGAGCAGTACTTC

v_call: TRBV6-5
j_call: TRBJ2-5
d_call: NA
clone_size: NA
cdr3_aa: CASRTTELQETQYF
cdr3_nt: TGTGCCAGCAGGACGACAGAGCTTCAAGAGACCCAGTACTTC

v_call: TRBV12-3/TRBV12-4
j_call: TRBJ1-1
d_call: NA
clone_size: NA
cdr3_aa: CASSSDSHTEAFF
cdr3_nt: TGTGCCAGCAGTTCGGACAGCCACACTGAAGCTTTCTTT

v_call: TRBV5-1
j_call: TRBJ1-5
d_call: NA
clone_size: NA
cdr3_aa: CASSLGFSNQPQHF
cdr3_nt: TGCGCCAGCAGCCTAGGTTTTAGCAATCAGCCCCAGCATTTT

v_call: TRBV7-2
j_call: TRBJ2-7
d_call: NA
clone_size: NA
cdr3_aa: CASSLGKVGEQYF
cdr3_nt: TGTGCCAGCAGCTTAGGGAAAGTAGGCGAGCAGTACTTC

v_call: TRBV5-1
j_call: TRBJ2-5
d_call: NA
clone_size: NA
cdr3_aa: CASTRLTGAGETQYF
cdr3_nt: TGCGCCAGCACCCGATTAACGGGGGCTGGGGAGACCCAGTACTTC

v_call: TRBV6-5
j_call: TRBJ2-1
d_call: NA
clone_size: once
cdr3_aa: CASSPTGVGGDEQFF
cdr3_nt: TGTGCCAGCAGCCCAACCGGGGTCGGGGGAGATGAGCAGTTCTTC

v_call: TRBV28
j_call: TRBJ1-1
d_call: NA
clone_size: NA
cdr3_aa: CASSFEGDTEAFF
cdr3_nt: TGTGCCAGCAGTTTCGAGGGGGACACTGAAGCTTTCTTT

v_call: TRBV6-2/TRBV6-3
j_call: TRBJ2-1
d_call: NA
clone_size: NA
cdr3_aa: CASSYRAGGRDYRSYNEQFF
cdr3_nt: TGTGCCAGCAGTTACAGGGCAGGGGGAAGGGACTACCGCTCCTACAATGAGCAGTTCTTC

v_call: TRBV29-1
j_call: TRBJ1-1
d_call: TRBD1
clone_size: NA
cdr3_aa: CSVSGGDTEAFF
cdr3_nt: TGCAGCGTATCAGGGGGAGACACTGAAGCTTTCTTT

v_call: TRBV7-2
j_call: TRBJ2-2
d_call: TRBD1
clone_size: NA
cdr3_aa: CASRGTGGSGELFF
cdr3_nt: TGTGCCAGTCGGGGGACAGGGGGCTCCGGGGAGCTGTTTTTT

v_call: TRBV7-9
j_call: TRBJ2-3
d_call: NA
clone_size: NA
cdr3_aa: CASRRAGADTQYF
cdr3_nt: TGTGCCAGCAGACGGGCAGGGGCAGATACGCAGTATTTT